The TCR beta chain under discussion was sequenced for a study of read filtering for tumor transcriptome and immune sequencing. This clonotype has at least ten counts. No antigen is known for it. Study-level points and caveats: Roughly four fifths of IR-seq clonotypes had one read, totaling around 4% of reads; RNA-seq: 74.6% and 44.6%.

Molecular barcoded adaptors covering alpha/delta and beta/gamma chains were used on around 400 ng RNA. Each CDR3 protein gets one entry after TCRdb re-called the reads with MiXCR. The sample includes 100,000 to 150,000 distinct CDR3 sequences, about 13% of them seen just once. Every patient had bone marrow sampled while the disease was active. After removal of 0 bases from V and 7 bases from J, the junction contained 4 bases not matched to a gene. Germline V CDR1 and CDR2: LNHDA, SQIVND (reference sequence). This CDR3 contains 16 residues. This sequence joins TRBV19 and TRBJ2-1; 12 bases are a match to TRBD2. The source is a donor at least 40 years old with multiple myeloma. Sequenced sample: a population of CD138-negative cells sorted from bone marrow. The CDR3 coding sequence is TGTGCCAGTAGTATAGAGACTAGCGGGAGTATGAATGAGCAGTTCTTC. Residues: CASSIETSGSMNEQFF.